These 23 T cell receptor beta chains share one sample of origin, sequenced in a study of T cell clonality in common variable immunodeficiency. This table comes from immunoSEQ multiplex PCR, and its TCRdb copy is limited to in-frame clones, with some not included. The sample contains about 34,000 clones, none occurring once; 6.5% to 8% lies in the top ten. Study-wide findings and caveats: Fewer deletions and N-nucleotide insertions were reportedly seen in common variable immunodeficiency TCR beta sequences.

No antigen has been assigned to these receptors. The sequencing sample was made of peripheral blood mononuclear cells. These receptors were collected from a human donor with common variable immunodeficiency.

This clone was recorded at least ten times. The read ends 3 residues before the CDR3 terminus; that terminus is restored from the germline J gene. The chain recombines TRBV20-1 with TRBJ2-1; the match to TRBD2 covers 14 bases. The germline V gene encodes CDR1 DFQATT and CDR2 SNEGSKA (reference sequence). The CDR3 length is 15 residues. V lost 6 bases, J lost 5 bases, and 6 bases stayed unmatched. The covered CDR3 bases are TGCAGTGCCTCCGGGACTAGCGGGAGCCACAATGAG. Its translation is CSASGTSGSHNE. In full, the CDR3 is CSASGTSGSHNEQFF.

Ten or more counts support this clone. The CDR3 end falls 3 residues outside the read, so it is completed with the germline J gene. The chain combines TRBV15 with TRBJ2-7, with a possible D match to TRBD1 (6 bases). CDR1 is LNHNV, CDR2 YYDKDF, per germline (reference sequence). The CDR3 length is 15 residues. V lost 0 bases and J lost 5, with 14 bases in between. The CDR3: CATSRDRAGVDEQYF. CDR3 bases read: TGTGCCACCAGCAGAGATAGAGCAGGGGTAGACGAG. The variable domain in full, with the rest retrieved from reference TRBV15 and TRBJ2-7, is DAMVIQNPRYQVTQFGKPVTLSCSQTLNHNVMYWYQQKSSQAPKLLFHYYDKDFNNEADTPDNFQSRRPNTSFCFLDIRSPGLGDTAMYLCATSRDRAGVDEQYFGPGTRLTVT.

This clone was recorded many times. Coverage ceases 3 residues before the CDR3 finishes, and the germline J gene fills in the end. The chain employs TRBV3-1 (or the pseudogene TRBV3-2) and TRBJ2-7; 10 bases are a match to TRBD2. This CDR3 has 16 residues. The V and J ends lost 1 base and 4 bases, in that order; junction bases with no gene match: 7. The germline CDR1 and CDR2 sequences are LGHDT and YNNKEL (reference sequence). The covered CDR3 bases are TGTGCCAGCAGCCAAGGTCTGGCTAGCGGGAGTTACGAG. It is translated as CASSQGLASGSYE. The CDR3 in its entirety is CASSQGLASGSYEQYF.

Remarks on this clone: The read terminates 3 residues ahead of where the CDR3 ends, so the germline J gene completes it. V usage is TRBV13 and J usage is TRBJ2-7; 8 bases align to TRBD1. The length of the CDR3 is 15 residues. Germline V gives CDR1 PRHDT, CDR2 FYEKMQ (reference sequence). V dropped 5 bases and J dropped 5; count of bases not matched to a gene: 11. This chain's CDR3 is CASSLRTGTANEQYF. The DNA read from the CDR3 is TGTGCCAGCAGCCTTCGGACAGGGACGGCAAACGAG.

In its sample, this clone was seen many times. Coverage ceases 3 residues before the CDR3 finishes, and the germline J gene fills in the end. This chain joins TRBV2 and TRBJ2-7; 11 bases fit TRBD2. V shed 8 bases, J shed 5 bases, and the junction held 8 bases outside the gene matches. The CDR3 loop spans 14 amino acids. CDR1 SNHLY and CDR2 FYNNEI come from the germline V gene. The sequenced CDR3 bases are TGTGCCAGCGGTCACAGTAGCGGGAGGGACGAG. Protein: CASGHSSGRDE. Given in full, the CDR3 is CASGHSSGRDEQYF.

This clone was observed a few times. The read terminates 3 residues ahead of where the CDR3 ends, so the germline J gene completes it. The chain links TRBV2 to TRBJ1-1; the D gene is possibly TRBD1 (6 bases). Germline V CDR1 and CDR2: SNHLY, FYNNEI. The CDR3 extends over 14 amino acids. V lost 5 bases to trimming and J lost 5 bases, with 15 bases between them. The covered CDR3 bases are TGTGCCAGCAGTCCGACAGGCCCCACGACTGAA. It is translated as CASSPTGPTTE. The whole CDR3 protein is CASSPTGPTTEAFF.

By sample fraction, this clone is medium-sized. The sequenced part of the CDR3 DNA is TGTGCCAGCAGCGCGACAGGGAACACCGGGGAG. This translates into CASSATGNTGE. In full, the CDR3 reads CASSATGNTGELFF. This chain uses TRBV6-4 with TRBJ2-2; possibly TRBD1 for D (6 bases). The missing CDR3 end, 3 residues past where the read stops, is filled in from the germline J gene. V was trimmed by 6 bases and J by 1 base, leaving 9 bases between them. This CDR3 region has 14 residues. CDR1 and CDR2 from the germline V gene are MRHNA and SNTAGT.

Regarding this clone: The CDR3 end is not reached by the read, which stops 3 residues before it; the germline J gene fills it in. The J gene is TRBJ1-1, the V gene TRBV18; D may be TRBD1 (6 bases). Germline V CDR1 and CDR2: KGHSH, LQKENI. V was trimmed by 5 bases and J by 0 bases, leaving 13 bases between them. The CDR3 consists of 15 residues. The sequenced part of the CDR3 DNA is TGTGCCAGCTCAGAAACCCAGGGGATGAACACTGAA. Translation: CASSETQGMNTE. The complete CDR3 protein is CASSETQGMNTEAFF.

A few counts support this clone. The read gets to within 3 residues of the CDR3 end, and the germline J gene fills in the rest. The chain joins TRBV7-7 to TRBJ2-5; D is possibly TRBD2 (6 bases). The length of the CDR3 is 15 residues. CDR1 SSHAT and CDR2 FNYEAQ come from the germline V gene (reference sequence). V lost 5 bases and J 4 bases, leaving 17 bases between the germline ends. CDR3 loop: CASSLNGGRGETQYF. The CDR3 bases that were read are TGTGCCAGCAGCCTAAACGGGGGTAGAGGAGAGACC.

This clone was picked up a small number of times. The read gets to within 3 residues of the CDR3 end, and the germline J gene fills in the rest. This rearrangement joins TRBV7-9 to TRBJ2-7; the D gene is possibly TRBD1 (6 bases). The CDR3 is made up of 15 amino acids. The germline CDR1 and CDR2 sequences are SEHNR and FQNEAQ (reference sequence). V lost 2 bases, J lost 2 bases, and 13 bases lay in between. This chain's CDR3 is CASSLSRTVPYEQYF. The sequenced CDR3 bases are TGTGCCAGCAGCTTAAGCCGGACAGTTCCCTACGAG.

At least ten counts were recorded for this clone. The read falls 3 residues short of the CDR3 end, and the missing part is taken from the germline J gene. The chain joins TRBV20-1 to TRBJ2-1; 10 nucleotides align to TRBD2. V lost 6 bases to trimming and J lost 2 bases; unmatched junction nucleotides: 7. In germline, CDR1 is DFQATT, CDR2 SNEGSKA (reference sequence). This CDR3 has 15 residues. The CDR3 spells CSALASGRAYNEQFF. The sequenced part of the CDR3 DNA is TGCAGTGCCCTTGCAAGCGGGAGGGCCTACAATGAG.

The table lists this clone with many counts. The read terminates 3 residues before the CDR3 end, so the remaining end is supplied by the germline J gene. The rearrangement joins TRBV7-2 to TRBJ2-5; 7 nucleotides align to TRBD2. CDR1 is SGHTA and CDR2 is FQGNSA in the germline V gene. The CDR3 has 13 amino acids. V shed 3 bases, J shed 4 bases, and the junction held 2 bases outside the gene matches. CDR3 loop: CASSLGRGETQYF. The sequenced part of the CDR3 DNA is TGTGCCAGCAGCTTGGGGAGGGGAGAGACC.

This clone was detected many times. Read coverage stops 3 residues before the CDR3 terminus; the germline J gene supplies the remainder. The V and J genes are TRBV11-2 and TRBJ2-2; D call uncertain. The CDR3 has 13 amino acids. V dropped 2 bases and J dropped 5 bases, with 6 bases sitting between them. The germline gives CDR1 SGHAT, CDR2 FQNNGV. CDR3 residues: CASSLLSTGELFF. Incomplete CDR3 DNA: TGTGCCAGCAGCTTATTATCTACCGGGGAG.

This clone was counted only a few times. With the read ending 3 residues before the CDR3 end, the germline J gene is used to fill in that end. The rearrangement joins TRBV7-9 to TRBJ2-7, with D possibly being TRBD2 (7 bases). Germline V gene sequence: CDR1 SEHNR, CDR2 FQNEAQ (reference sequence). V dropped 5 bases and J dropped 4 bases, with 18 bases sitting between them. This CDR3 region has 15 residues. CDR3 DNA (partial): TGTGCCAGCAGCGGTAGTTCGGGGGGCGCGTACGAG. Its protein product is CASSGSSGGAYE. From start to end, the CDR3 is CASSGSSGGAYEQYF. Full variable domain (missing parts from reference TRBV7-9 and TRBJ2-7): DTGVSQNPRHKITKRGQNVTFRCDPISEHNRLYWYRQTLGQGPEFLTYFQNEAQLEKSRLLSDRFSAERPKGSFSTLEIQRTEQGDSAMYLCASSGSSGGAYEQYFGPGTRLTVT.

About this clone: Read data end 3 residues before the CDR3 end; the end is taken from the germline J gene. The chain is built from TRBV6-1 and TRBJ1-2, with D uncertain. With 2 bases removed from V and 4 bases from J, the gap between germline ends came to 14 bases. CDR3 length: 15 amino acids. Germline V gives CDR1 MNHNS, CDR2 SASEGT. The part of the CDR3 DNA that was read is TGTGCCAGCAGTGAAAGGTCAGGAAGCTTCTATGGC. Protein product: CASSERSGSFYG. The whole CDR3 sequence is CASSERSGSFYGYTF.

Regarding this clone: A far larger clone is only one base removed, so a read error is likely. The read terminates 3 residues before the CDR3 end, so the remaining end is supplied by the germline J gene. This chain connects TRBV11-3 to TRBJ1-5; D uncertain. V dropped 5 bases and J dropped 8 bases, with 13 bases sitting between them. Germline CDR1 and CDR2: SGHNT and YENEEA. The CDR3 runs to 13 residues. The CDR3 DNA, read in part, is TGTGCCAGCAGCCAAGGACTCGGGAAGCCC. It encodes CASSQGLGKP. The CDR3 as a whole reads CASSQGLGKPQHF.

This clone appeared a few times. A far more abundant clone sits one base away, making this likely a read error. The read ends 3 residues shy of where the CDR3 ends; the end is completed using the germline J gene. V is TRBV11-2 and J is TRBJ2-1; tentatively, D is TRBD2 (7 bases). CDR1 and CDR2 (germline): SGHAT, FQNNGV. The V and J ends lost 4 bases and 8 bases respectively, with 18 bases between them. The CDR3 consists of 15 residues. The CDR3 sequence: CASSSSKGGRDEQFF. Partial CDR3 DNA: TGTGCCAGCAGCTCCTCGAAGGGGGGGCGGGATGAG.

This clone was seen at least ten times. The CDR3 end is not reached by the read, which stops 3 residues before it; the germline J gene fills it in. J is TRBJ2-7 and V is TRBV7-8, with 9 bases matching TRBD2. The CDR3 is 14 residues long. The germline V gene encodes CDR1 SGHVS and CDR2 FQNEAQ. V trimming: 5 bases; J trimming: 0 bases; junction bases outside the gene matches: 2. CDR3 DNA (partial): TGTGCCAGCAGCCAAGCGGGAGGCTCCTACGAG. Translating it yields CASSQAGGSYE. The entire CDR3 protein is CASSQAGGSYEQYF.

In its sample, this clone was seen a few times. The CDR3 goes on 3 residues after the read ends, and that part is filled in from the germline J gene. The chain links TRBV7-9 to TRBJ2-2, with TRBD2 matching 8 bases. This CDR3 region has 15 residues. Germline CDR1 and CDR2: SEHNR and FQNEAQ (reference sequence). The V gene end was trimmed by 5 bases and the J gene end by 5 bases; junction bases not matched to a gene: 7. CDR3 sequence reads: CASSRGLADTGELFF. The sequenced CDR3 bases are TGTGCCAGCAGCAGAGGACTAGCAGATACCGGGGAG.

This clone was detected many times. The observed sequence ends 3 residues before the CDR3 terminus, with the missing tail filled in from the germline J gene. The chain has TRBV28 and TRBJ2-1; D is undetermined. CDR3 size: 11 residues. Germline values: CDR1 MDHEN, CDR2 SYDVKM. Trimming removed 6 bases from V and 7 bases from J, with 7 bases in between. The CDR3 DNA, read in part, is TGTGCCAGCAGGTTGAGGAATGAG. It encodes CASRLRNE. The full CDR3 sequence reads CASRLRNEQFF.

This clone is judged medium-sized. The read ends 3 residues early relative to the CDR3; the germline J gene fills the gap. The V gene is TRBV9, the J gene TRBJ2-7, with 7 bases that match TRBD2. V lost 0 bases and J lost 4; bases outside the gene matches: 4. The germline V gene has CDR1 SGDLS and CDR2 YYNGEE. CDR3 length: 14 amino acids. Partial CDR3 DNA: TGTGCCAGCAGCGTAGGGGGGGGTGATTACGAG. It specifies CASSVGGGDYE. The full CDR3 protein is CASSVGGGDYEQYF.

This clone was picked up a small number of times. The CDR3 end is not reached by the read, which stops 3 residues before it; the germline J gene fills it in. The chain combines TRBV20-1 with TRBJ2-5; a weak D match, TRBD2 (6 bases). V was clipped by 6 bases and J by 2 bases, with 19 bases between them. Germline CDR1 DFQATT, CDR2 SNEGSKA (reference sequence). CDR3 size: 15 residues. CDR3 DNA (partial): TGCAGTGCCGCAGCGACACTAGCCCGACAAGAGACC. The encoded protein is CSAAATLARQET. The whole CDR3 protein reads CSAAATLARQETQYF.

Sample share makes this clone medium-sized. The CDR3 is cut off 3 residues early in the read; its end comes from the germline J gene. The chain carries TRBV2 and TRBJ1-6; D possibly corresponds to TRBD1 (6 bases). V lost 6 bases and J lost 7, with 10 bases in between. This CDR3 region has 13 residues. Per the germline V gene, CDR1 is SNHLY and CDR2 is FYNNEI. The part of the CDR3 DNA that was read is TGTGCCAGCAGAGTAGGGGGAAATTCACCC. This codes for CASRVGGNSP. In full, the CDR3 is CASRVGGNSPLHF.